This entry lists 25 T cell receptor beta chains sequenced from one sample in a study of blood T cell repertoires in COVID-19. The method was immunoSEQ multiplex PCR; TCRdb's version includes in-frame clones alone and lacks a portion of them. The sample includes about 240,000 clones, 88% of them seen just once. Sequencing used peripheral blood. The receptor source for this set is a woman between 25 and 40 years old with acute or convalescent COVID-19.

The chain joins TRBV5-4 to TRBJ2-1, with 14 bases identical to TRBD2. The germline V gene has CDR1 SGHNT and CDR2 YYREEE (reference sequence). This CDR3 comprises 15 residues. With 5 bases clipped from V and 7 bases from J, the junction kept 5 bases outside the gene matches. CDR3 sequence: CASSRGLAGENEQFF. CDR3 DNA sequence: TGTGCCAGCAGTCGGGGACTAGCGGGAGAAAATGAGCAGTTCTTC.

V usage is TRBV6-5 and J usage is TRBJ2-1; 7 bases line up with TRBD2. Per the germline V gene, CDR1 is MNHEY and CDR2 is SVGAGI. Trimming removed 2 bases from V and 5 bases from J; junction bases left unmatched: 3. The CDR3 has 14 amino acids. The chain's CDR3 is CASSYQGGDNEQFF. The DNA of the CDR3 is TGTGCCAGCAGTTACCAGGGAGGGGACAATGAGCAGTTCTTC.

The genes are TRBV6-5 and TRBJ2-7; D gene unclear. CDR1 and CDR2 from the germline V gene are MNHEY and SVGAGI. Trimming removed 0 bases from V and 1 base from J, with 13 bases in between. This CDR3 is built from 16 residues. The DNA for the CDR3 is TGTGCCAGCAGTTACTCGGTAACGGGTTCTTCCTACGAGCAGTACTTC. This sequence encodes CASSYSVTGSSYEQYF.

Only one count was recorded for this clone. The CDR3 coding sequence is TGTGCCAGCAGTGTAGGACTAGCGGGAGGCGAGCAGTTCTTC. It codes for CASSVGLAGGEQFF. The rearrangement joins TRBV25-1 to TRBJ2-1; 14 bases map to TRBD2. From germline, CDR1 is MGHDK and CDR2 SYGVNS. The ends lost 4 bases at V and 10 bases at J; junction bases unmatched: 3. This CDR3 spans 14 amino acids.

CDR3 sequence: CASSISSHYEQYF. The DNA of the CDR3 is TGTGCCAGTAGTATAAGTTCACACTACGAGCAGTACTTC. The J gene is TRBJ2-7, the V gene TRBV19, with D hard to call. With 2 bases removed from V and 3 bases from J, the gap between germline ends came to 8 bases. Germline lookup yields CDR1 LNHDA and CDR2 SQIVND (reference sequence). The CDR3 covers 13 residues.

The chain's CDR3 is CASSLKGQAIRAFF. CDR3 sequence (DNA): TGTGCCAGCAGCTTAAAAGGACAGGCCATTCGAGCTTTCTTT. V gene TRBV7-2 combines with J gene TRBJ1-1; 7 bases agree with TRBD1. Germline V gene data show CDR1 as SGHTA and CDR2 as FQGNSA. J lost 10 bases, V lost 2 bases, and 10 bases had no gene match. The CDR3 is 14 residues long.

This rearrangement joins TRBV12-3 or TRBV12-4 to TRBJ2-7; D ambiguous. Trimming cost V 4 bases and J 5 bases, with 12 bases left between them. The CDR3 length is 13 residues. CDR3 loop: CASSSPPIDEQYF. As DNA, the CDR3 is TGTGCCAGCAGTTCCCCTCCCATAGACGAGCAGTACTTC.

This clone was detected a few times. This chain uses TRBV24-1 with TRBJ1-5, with TRBD1 matching over 12 bases. Germline V gene data show CDR1 as KGHDR and CDR2 as SFDVKD. The CDR3 extends over 19 amino acids. The trim removed 4 bases at V and 0 bases at J, leaving 9 bases unmatched. CDR3 region: CATSDSGQGACFSNQPQHF. CDR3 DNA sequence: TGTGCCACCAGTGACTCGGGACAGGGGGCTTGTTTTAGCAATCAGCCCCAGCATTTT.

The chain links TRBV19 to TRBJ2-7; 7 bases agree with TRBD1. Per germline, CDR1 LNHDA and CDR2 SQIVND (reference sequence). The CDR3 is 14 residues long. J gave up 6 bases and V 10 bases, and 15 bases lay outside the gene matches. The CDR3 here is CATREQGTSREQYF. In DNA form, the CDR3 reads TGTGCCACGAGGGAACAGGGGACATCGCGCGAGCAGTACTTC. The full variable domain, in which reference TRBV19 and TRBJ2-7 provide the parts outside the CDR3, is DGGITQSPKYLFRKEGQNVTLSCEQNLNHDAMYWYRQDPGQGLRLIYYSQIVNDFQKGDIAEGYSVSREKKESFPLTVTSAQKNPTAFYLCATREQGTSREQYFGPGTRLTVT.

This clone has only a few counts. This rearrangement joins TRBV10-3 to TRBJ2-7; 10 nucleotides line up with TRBD1. Germline CDR1 is ENHRY and CDR2 is SYGVKD. The CDR3 is 15 residues long. Unmatched junction bases numbered 10, after V lost 6 bases and J lost 5 bases. The CDR3 nucleotides read TGTGCCATCAGCGTTGTCGGGACAGGGGCTGACGAGCAGTACTTC. Protein product: CAISVVGTGADEQYF.

The genes are TRBV12-3 or TRBV12-4 and TRBJ2-7; 8 bases align to TRBD1. The length of the CDR3 is 12 residues. The J segment lost 4 bases and the V segment lost 8 bases, leaving 4 bases of the junction unmatched. The CDR3 spells CASAGGSYEQYF. Here the CDR3 DNA reads TGTGCCAGCGCAGGGGGCAGTTACGAGCAGTACTTC.

This chain joins TRBV3-1 (or the pseudogene TRBV3-2) and TRBJ2-2; maybe TRBD1 (6 bases). Trimming stripped 4 bases from V and 8 bases from J, with 11 bases between. Germline lookup yields CDR1 LGHDT and CDR2 YNNKEL (reference sequence). There are 13 residues in the CDR3. The CDR3: CASSRGQFGELFF. The CDR3, as DNA: TGTGCCAGCAGCCGTGGACAGTTTGGGGAGCTGTTTTTT.

The chain uses TRBV30 and TRBJ1-5; possibly TRBD1 for D (5 bases). CDR3 length: 15 amino acids. Germline-derived CDR1 and CDR2 are GTSNPN and SVGIG (reference sequence). Trimming stripped 5 bases from V and 6 bases from J, with 20 bases between. This CDR3 reads CAWGVRAGKGQPQHF. Written as DNA, the CDR3 is TGTGCCTGGGGGGTTCGGGCAGGGAAGGGTCAGCCCCAGCATTTT.

This chain connects TRBV12-3 or TRBV12-4 to TRBJ2-5, with 7 bases identical to TRBD2. V dropped 6 bases and J dropped 1; count of bases not matched to a gene: 2. The length of the CDR3 is 13 residues. The CDR3 DNA is TGTGCCAGCAGGGGGACTACCCAAGAGACCCAGTACTTC. Translating gives CASRGTTQETQYF.

The gene calls are TRBV15 and TRBJ2-3; the match to TRBD1 covers 9 bases. The germline V gene has CDR1 LNHNV and CDR2 YYDKDF (reference sequence). The CDR3 is made up of 14 amino acids. V was pared by 8 bases and J by 5 bases, with 8 bases of the junction left unmatched. CDR3 in amino acids: CATERDRVEDTQYF. The CDR3 DNA is TGTGCCACCGAACGGGACAGGGTGGAAGATACGCAGTATTTT.

The chain employs TRBV14 and TRBJ2-2; possible D gene TRBD1, 5 bases. This CDR3 has 16 amino acids. The V end was cut by 1 base, the J end by 4 bases, with 13 bases between. Germline assignment: CDR1 SGHDN and CDR2 FVKESK. CDR3 sequence (DNA): TGTGCCAGCAGCCAAGTTGTCAGGGTGGGCACCGGGGAGCTGTTTTTT. Translated, it gives CASSQVVRVGTGELFF. The variable domain in full, completed from reference TRBV14 and TRBJ2-2, reads EAGVTQFPSHSVIEKGQTVTLRCDPISGHDNLYWYRRVMGKEIKFLLHFVKESKQDESGMPNNRFLAERTGGTYSTLKVQPAELEDSGVYFCASSQVVRVGTGELFFGEGSRLTVL.

The genes are TRBV10-2 and TRBJ1-1; 7 bases match TRBD1. CDR1 and CDR2 (germline): WSHSY, SAAADI. V dropped 8 bases and J dropped 11; count of bases not matched to a gene: 17. The CDR3 sequence is 14 residues long. The CDR3: CASHAMTGMMMAFF. CDR3 nucleotide sequence: TGCGCCAGCCACGCGATGACAGGGATGATGATGGCTTTCTTT.

This sequence joins TRBV7-9 and TRBJ2-3; 8 bases line up with TRBD1. This CDR3 is 15 amino acids long. V lost 6 bases, J lost 5 bases, and 10 bases stayed unmatched. CDR1 and CDR2 (germline): SEHNR, FQNEAQ (reference sequence). The CDR3 DNA is TGTGCCAGCAGAAACGACAGGGGCGAACAAGATACGCAGTATTTT. It encodes CASRNDRGEQDTQYF.

This chain links TRBV7-8 with TRBJ2-1; 7 bases agree with TRBD2. The CDR3 consists of 18 residues. Germline V CDR1 and CDR2: SGHVS, FQNEAQ. Unmatched junction bases numbered 15, after V lost 3 bases and J lost 4 bases. The CDR3 loop reads CASSFSGLAAMWYNEQFF. Here the CDR3 DNA reads TGTGCCAGCAGCTTTTCCGGTCTAGCGGCTATGTGGTACAATGAGCAGTTCTTC.

A note on this clone: The sample holds other DNA sequences that translate to the same CDR3. CDR3: CASSVGQGPYEQYF. The CDR3 DNA follows: TGTGCCAGCAGCGTAGGACAGGGCCCCTACGAGCAGTACTTC. The rearrangement links TRBV9 to TRBJ2-7; TRBD1 matches at 7 bases. The V and J ends lost 0 bases and 2 bases, in that order; junction bases with no gene match: 2. Germline-derived CDR1 and CDR2 are SGDLS and YYNGEE. The CDR3 spans 14 residues.

The chain is built from TRBV18 and TRBJ2-5; weak D call: TRBD1 (6 bases). Germline V gene lookup returns CDR1 KGHSH and CDR2 LQKENI. Trimming cost V 3 bases and J 2 bases, with 13 bases left between them. The CDR3 has 15 amino acids. CDR3 residues: CASSPPGVSQETQYF. CDR3 bases: TGTGCCAGCTCACCCCCAGGGGTTTCACAAGAGACCCAGTACTTC.

The chain is built from TRBV19 and TRBJ1-2, with 8 bases fitting TRBD1. V was pared by 6 bases and J by 2 bases, with 5 bases of the junction left unmatched. The CDR3 length is 14 residues. CDR1 is LNHDA and CDR2 is SQIVND in the germline V gene (reference sequence). Written as DNA, the CDR3 is TGTGCCAGTAGCCCACAGGGGGTGAACTATGGCTACACCTTC. Translation: CASSPQGVNYGYTF.

The chain couples TRBV9 to TRBJ2-5; D perhaps matches TRBD2 (6 bases). The CDR3 is 17 amino acids. The V end was cut by 5 bases, the J end by 0 bases, with 20 bases between. The germline V gene encodes CDR1 SGDLS and CDR2 YYNGEE. Here the CDR3 DNA reads TGTGCCAGCAGTATACCCTCTAGCGCAAACAACCAAGAGACCCAGTACTTC. As protein: CASSIPSSANNQETQYF.

As DNA, the CDR3 is TGTGCCAGCAGTTATGTCAGAGGGATCTACGAGCAGTACTTC. The encoded protein is CASSYVRGIYEQYF. V usage is TRBV6-2 or TRBV6-3 and J usage is TRBJ2-7, with TRBD2 as a possible D gene (5 bases). Trimming removed 3 bases at V and 3 bases at J, with 12 bases between. CDR3 size: 14 residues. The V gene's germline CDR1 is MNHEY and CDR2 SVGEGT.

The chain has TRBV7-2 and TRBJ2-5, with 8 bases that match TRBD2. The germline V gene encodes CDR1 SGHTA and CDR2 FQGNSA. This CDR3 comprises 16 residues. Unmatched junction bases numbered 7, after V lost 0 bases and J lost 4 bases. Here the CDR3 reads CASSLAGGGRSETQYF. The CDR3 bases are TGTGCCAGCAGCTTAGCAGGCGGCGGGAGGTCAGAGACCCAGTACTTC.